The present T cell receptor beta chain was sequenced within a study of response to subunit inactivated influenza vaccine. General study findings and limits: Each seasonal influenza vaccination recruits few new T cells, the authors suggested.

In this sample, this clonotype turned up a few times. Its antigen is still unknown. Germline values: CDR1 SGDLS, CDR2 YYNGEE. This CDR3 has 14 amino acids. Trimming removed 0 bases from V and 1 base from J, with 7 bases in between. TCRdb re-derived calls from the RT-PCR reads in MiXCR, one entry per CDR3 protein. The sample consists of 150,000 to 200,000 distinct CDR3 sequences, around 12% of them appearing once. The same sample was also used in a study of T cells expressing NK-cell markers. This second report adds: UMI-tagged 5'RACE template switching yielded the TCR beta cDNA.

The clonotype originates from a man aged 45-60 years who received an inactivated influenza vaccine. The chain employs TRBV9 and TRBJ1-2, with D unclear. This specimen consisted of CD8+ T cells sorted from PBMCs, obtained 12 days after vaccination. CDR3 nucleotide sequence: TGTGCCAGCAGCGTAGCTCTGAGTAACTATGGCTACACCTTC. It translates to CASSVALSNYGYTF. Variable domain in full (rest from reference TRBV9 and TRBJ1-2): DSGVTQTPKHLITATGQRVTLRCSPRSGDLSVYWYQQSLDQGLQFLIQYYNGEERAKGNILERFSAQQFPDLHSELNLSSLELGDSALYFCASSVALSNYGYTFGSGTRLTVV.